This T cell receptor beta chain originates from a study of shared clonotypes between healthy human individuals. A deep-level run was used for the assay. Produced via immunoSEQ multiplex PCR; TCRdb's table is partial and in-frame only. This table has around 2.5 million clones, 93% appearing once. V shed 6 bases and J 2 bases; nucleotides not matched to a gene: 3. CDR1 is MNHEY and CDR2 is SMNVEV in the germline V gene (reference sequence). The CDR3 loop spans 14 amino acids. The V gene is TRBV27, the J gene TRBJ1-3; 8 nucleotides line up with TRBD1. This clonotype was sampled from a man aged 18 to 30 in good health. Some clones in this sample may be carry-over from other donors' samples. The sequencing input was naive CD4+ T cells from PBMCs. Subset reported: CD45RA+ positively selected. The CDR3 nucleotides read TGTGCCAGCAGGAGGACAGGGACTGGAAACACCATATATTTT. It yields the protein CASRRTGTGNTIYF.